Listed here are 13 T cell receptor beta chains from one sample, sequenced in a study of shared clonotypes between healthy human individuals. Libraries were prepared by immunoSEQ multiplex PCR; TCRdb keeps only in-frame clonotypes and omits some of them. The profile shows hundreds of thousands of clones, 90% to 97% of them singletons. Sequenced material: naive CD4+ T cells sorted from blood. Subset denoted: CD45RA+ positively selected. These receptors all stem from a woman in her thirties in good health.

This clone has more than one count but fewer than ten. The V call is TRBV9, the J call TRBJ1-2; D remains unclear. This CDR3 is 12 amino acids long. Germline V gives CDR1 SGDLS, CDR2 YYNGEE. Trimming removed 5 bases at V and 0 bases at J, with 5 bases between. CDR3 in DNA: TGTGCCAGCAGTAAAGCTAACTATGGCTACACCTTC. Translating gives CASSKANYGYTF.

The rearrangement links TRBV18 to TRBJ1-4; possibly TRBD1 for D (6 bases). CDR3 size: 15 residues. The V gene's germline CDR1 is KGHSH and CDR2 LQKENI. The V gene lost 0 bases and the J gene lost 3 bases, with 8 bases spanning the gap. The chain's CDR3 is CASSPPGHPNEKLFF. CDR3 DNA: TGTGCCAGCTCACCACCGGGACACCCTAATGAAAAACTGTTTTTT.

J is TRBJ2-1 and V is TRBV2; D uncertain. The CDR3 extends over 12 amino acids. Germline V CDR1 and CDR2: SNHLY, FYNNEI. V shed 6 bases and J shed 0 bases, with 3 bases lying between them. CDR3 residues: CASRSSYNEQFF. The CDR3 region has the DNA TGTGCCAGCAGGAGCTCCTACAATGAGCAGTTCTTC.

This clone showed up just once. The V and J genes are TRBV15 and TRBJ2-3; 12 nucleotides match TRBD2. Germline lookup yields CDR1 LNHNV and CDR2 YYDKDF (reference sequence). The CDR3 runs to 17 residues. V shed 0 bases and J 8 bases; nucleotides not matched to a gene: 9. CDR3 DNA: TGTGCCACCAGCAGAGAACCGCTAGCGGGAGGGCCTGGTACGCAGTATTTT. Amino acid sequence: CATSREPLAGGPGTQYF.

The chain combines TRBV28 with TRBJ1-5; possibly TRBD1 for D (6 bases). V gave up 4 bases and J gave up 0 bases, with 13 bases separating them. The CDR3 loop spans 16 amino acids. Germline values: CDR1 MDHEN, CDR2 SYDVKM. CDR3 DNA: TGTGCCAGCAGTTCCGGGGGGGGCGATAGCAATCAGCCCCAGCATTTT. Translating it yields CASSSGGGDSNQPQHF.

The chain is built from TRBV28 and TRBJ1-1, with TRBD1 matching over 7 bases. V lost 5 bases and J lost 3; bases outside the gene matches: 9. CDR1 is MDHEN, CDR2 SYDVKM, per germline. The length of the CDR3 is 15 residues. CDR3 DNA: TGTGCCAGCAGTGTACCGACAGGGCCCCACACTGAAGCTTTCTTT. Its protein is CASSVPTGPHTEAFF.

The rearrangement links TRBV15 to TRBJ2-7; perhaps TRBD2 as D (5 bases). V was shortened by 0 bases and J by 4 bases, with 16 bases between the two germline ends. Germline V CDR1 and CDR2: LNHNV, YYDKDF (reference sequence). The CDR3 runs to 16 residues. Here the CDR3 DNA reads TGTGCCACCAGCAGAGATAGCTTGCCAGGAGGATACGAGCAGTACTTC. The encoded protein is CATSRDSLPGGYEQYF.

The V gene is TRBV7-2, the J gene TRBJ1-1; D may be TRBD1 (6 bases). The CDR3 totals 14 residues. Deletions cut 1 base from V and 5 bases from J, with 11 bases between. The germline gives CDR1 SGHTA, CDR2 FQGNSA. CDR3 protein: CASSLVGGRTEAFF. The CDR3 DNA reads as TGTGCCAGCAGCTTAGTGGGGGGCCGAACTGAAGCTTTCTTT. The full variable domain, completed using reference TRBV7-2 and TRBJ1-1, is GAGVSQSPSNKVTEKGKDVELRCDPISGHTALYWYRQSLGQGLEFLIYFQGNSAPDKSGLPSDRFSAERTGGSVSTLTIQRTQQEDSAVYLCASSLVGGRTEAFFGQGTRLTVV.

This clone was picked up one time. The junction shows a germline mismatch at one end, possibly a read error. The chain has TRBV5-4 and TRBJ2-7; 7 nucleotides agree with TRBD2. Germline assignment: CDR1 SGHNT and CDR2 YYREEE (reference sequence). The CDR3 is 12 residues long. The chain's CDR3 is CASNPGEGLLIF. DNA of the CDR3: TGTGCCAGCAATCCGGGGGAGGGACTGTTAATCTTC. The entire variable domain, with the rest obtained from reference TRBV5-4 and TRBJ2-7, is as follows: ETGVTQSPTHLIKTRGQQVTLRCSSQSGHNTVSWYQQALGQGPQFIFQYYREEENGRGNFPPRFSGLQFPNYSSELNVNALELDDSALYLCASNPGEGLLIFGPGTRLTVT.

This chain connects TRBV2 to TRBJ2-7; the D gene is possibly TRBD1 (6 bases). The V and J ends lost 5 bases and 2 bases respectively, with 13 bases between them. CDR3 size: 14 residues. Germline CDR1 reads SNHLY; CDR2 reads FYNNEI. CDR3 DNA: TGTGCCAGCAGTTTTGCAGGGGAGACCTACGAGCAGTACTTC. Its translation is CASSFAGETYEQYF.

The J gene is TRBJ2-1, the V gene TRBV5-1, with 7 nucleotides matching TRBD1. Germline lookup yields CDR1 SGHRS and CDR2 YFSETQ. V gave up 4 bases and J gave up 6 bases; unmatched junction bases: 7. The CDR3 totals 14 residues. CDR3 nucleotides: TGCGCCAGCAGCGGACGGGACAGTCCCAATGAGCAGTTCTTC. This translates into CASSGRDSPNEQFF.

The CDR3 nucleotides read TGTGCCACCAGCTTGCAGCGGGAGCGAGGGGAAAAACTGTTTTTT. Amino acid sequence: CATSLQRERGEKLFF. The chain combines TRBV15 with TRBJ1-4; D unclear. The germline V gene encodes CDR1 LNHNV and CDR2 YYDKDF (reference sequence). Between the trimmed V and J ends, which lost 5 bases and 8 bases, there was a span of 18 bases. The CDR3 loop spans 15 amino acids. The whole variable domain, filled in from reference TRBV15 and TRBJ1-4, reads DAMVIQNPRYQVTQFGKPVTLSCSQTLNHNVMYWYQQKSSQAPKLLFHYYDKDFNNEADTPDNFQSRRPNTSFCFLDIRSPGLGDTAMYLCATSLQRERGEKLFFGSGTQLSVL.

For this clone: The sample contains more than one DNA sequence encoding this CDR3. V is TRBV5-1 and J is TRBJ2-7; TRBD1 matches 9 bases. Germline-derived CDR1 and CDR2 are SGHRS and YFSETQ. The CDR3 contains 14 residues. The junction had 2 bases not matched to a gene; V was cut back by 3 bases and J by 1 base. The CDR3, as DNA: TGCGCCAGCAGCTCGACAGGGGGTTCCTACGAGCAGTACTTC. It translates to CASSSTGGSYEQYF.